This entry features one T cell receptor (beta chain) sequence. This specimen belongs to a study of CD8 T cells in Susac syndrome. With random hexamers, reverse transcription was performed on about 0.5 to 1 ug of RNA. TCRdb reprocessed the immunoSEQ multiplex PCR reads with MiXCR, giving one entry per CDR3 protein. The sample has around 56,000 distinct CDR3 sequences, over 85% seen once; the top ten hold roughly 0.2%. Negative isolation yielded CD4+ and CD8+ T cells, and FACS enriched TEMRA cells. With 0 bases removed from V and 7 bases from J, the gap between germline ends came to 15 bases. There are 14 residues in the CDR3. Germline-derived CDR1 and CDR2 are GTSNPN and SVGIG (reference sequence).

The receptor's source is a human donor in good health. Material for sequencing was CD8+ T cells from PBMCs. V usage is TRBV30 and J usage is TRBJ1-1; no definite D call. In DNA, the CDR3 is TGTGCCTGGAGTGTACTTTCCGGCCAGGATGAAGCTTTCTTT. Translated: CAWSVLSGQDEAFF.